Each of the 3 T cell receptor beta chains below was sequenced from the same sample in a study of OX40 agonist ivuxolimab in advanced cancers. Method: immunoSEQ multiplex PCR; TCRdb's copy keeps in-frame clones and lacks some. Of 70,000 to 75,000 clones listed, about 93% were seen once; the top ten hold 0.44%. This sample comprised CD4+ or CD8+ T cells sorted from blood, obtained in a trial of the OX40 agonist ivuxolimab. These receptors originate from an adult with an advanced solid tumor such as melanoma, head and neck, liver or kidney cancer.

V and J are TRBV9 and TRBJ2-1; 9 bases are a match to TRBD2. Trimming at V came to 3 bases and at J to 4 bases, leaving 8 bases not matched to a gene. The CDR3 is 16 amino acids. CDR1 and CDR2 from the germline V gene are SGDLS and YYNGEE. As DNA, the CDR3 is TGTGCCAGCAGCGCGGACCCTAGCGGGGAATACAATGAGCAGTTCTTC. This codes for CASSADPSGEYNEQFF.

This rearrangement joins TRBV29-1 to TRBJ2-1, with D perhaps matching TRBD2 (5 bases). Per the germline V gene, CDR1 is SQVTM and CDR2 is ANQGSEA. This CDR3 contains 12 residues. Trimming shortened V by 4 bases and J by 8 bases, and 12 bases separated the two germline ends. The CDR3 region has the DNA TGCAGCGTTGGACCGGGGTGGGATGAGCAGTTCTTC. The encoded protein is CSVGPGWDEQFF.

Remarks on this clone: Other nucleotide sequences in the sample specify the same CDR3. This chain connects TRBV6-6 to TRBJ1-2, with 8 bases fitting TRBD1. Unmatched junction bases numbered 5, after V lost 3 bases and J lost 2 bases. This CDR3 has 15 amino acids. Germline V gene data show CDR1 as MNHNY and CDR2 as SVGAGI (reference sequence). The CDR3 DNA is TGTGCCAGCAGTTATGGTGACAGGGGAAACTATGGCTACACCTTC. Translation: CASSYGDRGNYGYTF.